The T cell receptor (beta chain) described here comes from a study of blood T cell repertoires in COVID-19. About the study: Acute and convalescent COVID-19 samples came from the United States, Italy and Spain. Nucleic acid was either cDNA or gDNA, and it came from T cells, B-cell-depleted T cells, or PBMCs.

In the original workflow: Reference gene primer amplification in the assay estimated nucleated cell counts. Clones were sequenced by immunoSEQ multiplex PCR, and TCRdb holds only the in-frame ones, with some missing. Clonal size and the V and J genes are those of that table, whereas D and trimming came from the DNA. The table lists around 220,000 clones, 70% to 90% of them singletons. V was shortened by 4 bases and J by 8 bases, with 14 bases between the two germline ends. There are 12 residues in the CDR3. Germline values: CDR1 SQVTM, CDR2 ANQGSEA. Sequencing used peripheral blood. The TCR sequence derives from a woman aged 80 or older with acute or convalescent COVID-19. The chain has TRBV29-1 and TRBJ1-2; D is perhaps TRBD1 (6 bases). The CDR3 sequence: CSVGTASLGYTF. The CDR3 region has the DNA TGCAGCGTTGGGACAGCCTCCTTGGGCTACACCTTC.